Below, one TCR beta chain is given with its context. This sample was taken from a study of blood T cell repertoires in COVID-19. Overall study context: The analysed material was cDNA or gDNA that came from T cells, B-cell-depleted T cells, or PBMCs.

Clones were read by immunoSEQ multiplex PCR, and TCRdb kept only the in-frame ones, dropping some. The sample has 250,000 to 300,000 clones; 80% to 95% are singletons. What the recovered Cohort 3 donors had was two negative PCRs, clearance, or symptom resolution. Between the trimmed V and J ends, which lost 8 bases and 0 bases, there was a span of 11 bases. The germline V gene encodes CDR1 MNHEY and CDR2 SMNVEV (reference sequence). This CDR3 has 13 residues. The chain is built from TRBV27 and TRBJ2-7, with TRBD2 as a possible D gene (6 bases). The clonotype originates from a woman in her thirties who had recovered from COVID-19. Sequences were obtained from PBMCs or T cells enriched from blood (not recorded which). The DNA of the CDR3 is TGTGCCAGCGGGCGGGGAAGCTCCTACGAGCAGTACTTC. Its protein is CASGRGSSYEQYF.